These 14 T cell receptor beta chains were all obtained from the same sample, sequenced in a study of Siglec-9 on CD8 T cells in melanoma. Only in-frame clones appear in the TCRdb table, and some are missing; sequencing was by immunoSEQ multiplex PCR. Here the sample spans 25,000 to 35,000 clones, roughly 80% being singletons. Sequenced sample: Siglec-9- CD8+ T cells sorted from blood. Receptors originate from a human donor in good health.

The CDR3 is CASSPPSGSPEQFF. For the CDR3, the DNA is TGTGCCAGCTCACCACCTAGCGGGAGCCCTGAGCAGTTCTTC. The chain joins TRBV18 to TRBJ2-1; TRBD2 agrees at 9 bases. Germline CDR1 is KGHSH and CDR2 is LQKENI. The junction had 3 bases not matched to a gene; V was cut back by 0 bases and J by 9 bases. This CDR3 spans 14 amino acids.

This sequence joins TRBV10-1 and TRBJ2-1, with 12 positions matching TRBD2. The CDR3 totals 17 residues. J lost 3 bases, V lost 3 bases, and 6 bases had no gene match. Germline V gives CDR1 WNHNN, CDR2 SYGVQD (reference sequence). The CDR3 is CASSERLAGVGYNEQFF. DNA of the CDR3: TGCGCCAGCAGTGAAAGACTAGCGGGAGTCGGCTACAATGAGCAGTTCTTC.

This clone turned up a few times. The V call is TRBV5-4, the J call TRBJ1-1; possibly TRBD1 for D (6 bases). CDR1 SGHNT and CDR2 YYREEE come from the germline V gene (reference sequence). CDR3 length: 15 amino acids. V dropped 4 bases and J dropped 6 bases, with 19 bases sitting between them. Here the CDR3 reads CASSPSRGAAAEAFF. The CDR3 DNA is TGTGCCAGCAGCCCCTCGCGGGGGGCGGCTGCTGAAGCTTTCTTT.

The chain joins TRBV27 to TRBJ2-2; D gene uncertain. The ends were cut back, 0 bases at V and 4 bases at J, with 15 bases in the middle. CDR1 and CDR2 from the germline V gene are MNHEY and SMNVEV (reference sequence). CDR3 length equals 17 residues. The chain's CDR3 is CASSLSVMFRGTGELFF. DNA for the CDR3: TGTGCCAGCAGTTTATCGGTAATGTTTCGAGGCACCGGGGAGCTGTTTTTT.

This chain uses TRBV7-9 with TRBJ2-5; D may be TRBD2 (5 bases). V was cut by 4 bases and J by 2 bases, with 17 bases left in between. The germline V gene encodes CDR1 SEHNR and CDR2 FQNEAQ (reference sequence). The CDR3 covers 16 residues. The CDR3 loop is CASSSKGAEKQETQYF. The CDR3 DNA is TGTGCCAGCAGCTCCAAGGGAGCCGAAAAACAAGAGACCCAGTACTTC.

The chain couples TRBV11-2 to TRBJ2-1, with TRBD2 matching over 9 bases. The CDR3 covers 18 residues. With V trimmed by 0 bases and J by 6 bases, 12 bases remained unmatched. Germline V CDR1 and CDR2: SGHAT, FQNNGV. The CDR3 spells CASSLDLRLAGTGNEQFF. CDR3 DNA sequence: TGTGCCAGCAGCTTAGATCTGAGGCTAGCGGGAACCGGCAATGAGCAGTTCTTC.

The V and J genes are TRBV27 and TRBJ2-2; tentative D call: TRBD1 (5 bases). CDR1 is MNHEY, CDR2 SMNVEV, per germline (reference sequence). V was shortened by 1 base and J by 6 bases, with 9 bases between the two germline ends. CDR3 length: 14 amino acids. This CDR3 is CASSLWPGSGELFF. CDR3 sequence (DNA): TGTGCCAGCAGTTTATGGCCAGGGTCCGGGGAGCTGTTTTTT.

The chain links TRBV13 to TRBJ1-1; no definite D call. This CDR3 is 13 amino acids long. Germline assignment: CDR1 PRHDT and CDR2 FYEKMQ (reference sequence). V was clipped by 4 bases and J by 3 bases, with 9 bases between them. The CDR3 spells CASSSTEYTEAFF. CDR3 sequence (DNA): TGTGCCAGCAGCTCCACAGAATACACTGAAGCTTTCTTT. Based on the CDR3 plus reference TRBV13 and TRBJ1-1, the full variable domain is AAGVIQSPRHLIKEKRETATLKCYPIPRHDTVYWYQQGPGQDPQFLISFYEKMQSDKGSIPDRFSAQQFSDYHSELNMSSLELGDSALYFCASSSTEYTEAFFGQGTRLTVV.

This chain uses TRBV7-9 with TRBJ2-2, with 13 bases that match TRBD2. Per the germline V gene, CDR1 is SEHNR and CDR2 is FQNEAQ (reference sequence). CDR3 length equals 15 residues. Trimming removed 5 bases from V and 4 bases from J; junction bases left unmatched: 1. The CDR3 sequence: CASSRTSGGTGELFF. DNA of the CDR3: TGTGCCAGCAGCCGGACTAGCGGGGGCACCGGGGAGCTGTTTTTT. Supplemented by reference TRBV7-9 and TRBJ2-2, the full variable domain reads DTGVSQNPRHKITKRGQNVTFRCDPISEHNRLYWYRQTLGQGPEFLTYFQNEAQLEKSRLLSDRFSAERPKGSFSTLEIQRTEQGDSAMYLCASSRTSGGTGELFFGEGSRLTVL.

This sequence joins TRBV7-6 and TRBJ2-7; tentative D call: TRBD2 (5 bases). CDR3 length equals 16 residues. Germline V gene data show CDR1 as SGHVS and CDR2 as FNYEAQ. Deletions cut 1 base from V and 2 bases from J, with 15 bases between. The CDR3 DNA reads TGTGCCAGCAGCTTAGTGTCGCCGGGATCAGCCTACGAGCAGTACTTC. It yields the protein CASSLVSPGSAYEQYF. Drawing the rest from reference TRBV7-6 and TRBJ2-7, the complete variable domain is GAGVSQSPRYKVTKRGQDVALRCDPISGHVSLYWYRQALGQGPEFLTYFNYEAQQDKSGLPNDRFSAERPEGSISTLTIQRTEQRDSAMYRCASSLVSPGSAYEQYFGPGTRLTVT.

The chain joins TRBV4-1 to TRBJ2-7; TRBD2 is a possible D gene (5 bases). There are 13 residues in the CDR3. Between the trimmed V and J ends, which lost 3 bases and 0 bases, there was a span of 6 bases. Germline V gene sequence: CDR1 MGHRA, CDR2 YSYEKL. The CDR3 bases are TGCGCCAGCAGCCAGAGGGCCTCCTACGAGCAGTACTTC. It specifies CASSQRASYEQYF.

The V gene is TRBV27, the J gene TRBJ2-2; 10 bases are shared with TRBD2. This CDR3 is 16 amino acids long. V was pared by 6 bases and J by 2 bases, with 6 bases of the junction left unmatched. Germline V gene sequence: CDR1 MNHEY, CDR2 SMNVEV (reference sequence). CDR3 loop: CASRLAGETNTGELFF. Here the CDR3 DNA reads TGTGCCAGCAGGCTAGCGGGAGAGACTAACACCGGGGAGCTGTTTTTT.

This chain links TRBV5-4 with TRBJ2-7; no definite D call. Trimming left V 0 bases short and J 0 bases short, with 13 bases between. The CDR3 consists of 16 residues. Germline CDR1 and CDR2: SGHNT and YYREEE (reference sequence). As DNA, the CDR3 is TGTGCCAGCAGCTTGGAGCCAGCAGAGCTCTCCTACGAGCAGTACGTC. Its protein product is CASSLEPAELSYEQYV.

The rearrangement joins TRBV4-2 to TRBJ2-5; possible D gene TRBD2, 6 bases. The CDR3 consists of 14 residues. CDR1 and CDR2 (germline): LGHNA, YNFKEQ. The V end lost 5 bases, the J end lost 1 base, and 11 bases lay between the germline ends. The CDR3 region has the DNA TGTGCCAGCAGCGACCCGGGACTCCAAGAGACCCAGTACTTC. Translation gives CASSDPGLQETQYF.